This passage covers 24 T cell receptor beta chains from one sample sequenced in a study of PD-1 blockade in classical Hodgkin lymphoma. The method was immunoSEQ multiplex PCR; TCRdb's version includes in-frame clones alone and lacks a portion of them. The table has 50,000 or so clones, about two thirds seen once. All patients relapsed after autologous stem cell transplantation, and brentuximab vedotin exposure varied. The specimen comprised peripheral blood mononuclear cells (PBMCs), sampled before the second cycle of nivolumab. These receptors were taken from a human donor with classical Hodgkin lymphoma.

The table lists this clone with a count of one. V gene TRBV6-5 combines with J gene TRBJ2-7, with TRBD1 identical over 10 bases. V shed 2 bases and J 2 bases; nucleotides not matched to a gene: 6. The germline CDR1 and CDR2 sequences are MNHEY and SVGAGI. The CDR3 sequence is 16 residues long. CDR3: CASSYDGTGATYEQYF. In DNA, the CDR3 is TGTGCCAGCAGTTACGATGGGACAGGGGCGACCTACGAGCAGTACTTC.

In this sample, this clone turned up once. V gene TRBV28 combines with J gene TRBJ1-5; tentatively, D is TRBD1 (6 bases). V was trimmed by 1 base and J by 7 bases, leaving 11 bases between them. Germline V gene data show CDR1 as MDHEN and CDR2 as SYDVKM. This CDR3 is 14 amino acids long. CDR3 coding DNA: TGTGCCAGCAGTTTATCAGGGGCCCAACAGCCCCAGCATTTT. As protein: CASSLSGAQQPQHF.

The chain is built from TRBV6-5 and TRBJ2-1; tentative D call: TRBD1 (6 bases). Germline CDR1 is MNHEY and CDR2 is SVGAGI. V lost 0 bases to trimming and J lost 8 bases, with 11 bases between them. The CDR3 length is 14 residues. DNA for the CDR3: TGTGCCAGCAGTTACTCAGTTCAGGGGTATGAGCAGTTCTTC. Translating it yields CASSYSVQGYEQFF.

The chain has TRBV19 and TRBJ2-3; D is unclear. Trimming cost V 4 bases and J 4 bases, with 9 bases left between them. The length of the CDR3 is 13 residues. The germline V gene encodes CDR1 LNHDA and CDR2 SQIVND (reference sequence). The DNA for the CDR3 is TGTGCCAGTAGTAGCCGGTCCCCAGATACGCAGTATTTT. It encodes CASSSRSPDTQYF.

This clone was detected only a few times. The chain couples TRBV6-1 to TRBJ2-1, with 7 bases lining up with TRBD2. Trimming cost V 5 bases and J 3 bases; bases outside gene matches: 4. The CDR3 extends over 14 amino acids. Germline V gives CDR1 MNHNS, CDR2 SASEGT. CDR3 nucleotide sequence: TGTGCCAGCAGTCCTAGCGGAAACTACAATGAGCAGTTCTTC. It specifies CASSPSGNYNEQFF.

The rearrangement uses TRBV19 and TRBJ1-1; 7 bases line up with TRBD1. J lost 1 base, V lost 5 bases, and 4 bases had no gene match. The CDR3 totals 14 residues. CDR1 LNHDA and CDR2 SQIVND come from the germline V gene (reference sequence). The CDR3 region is CASSLRQGNTEAFF. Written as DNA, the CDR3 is TGTGCCAGTAGTTTGCGACAGGGGAACACTGAAGCTTTCTTT.

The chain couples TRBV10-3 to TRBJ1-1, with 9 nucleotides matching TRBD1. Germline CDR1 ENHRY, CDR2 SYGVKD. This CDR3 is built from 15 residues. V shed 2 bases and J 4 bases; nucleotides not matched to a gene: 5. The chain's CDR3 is CAISERTGASTEAFF. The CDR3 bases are TGTGCCATCAGTGAGAGGACAGGGGCAAGCACTGAAGCTTTCTTT.

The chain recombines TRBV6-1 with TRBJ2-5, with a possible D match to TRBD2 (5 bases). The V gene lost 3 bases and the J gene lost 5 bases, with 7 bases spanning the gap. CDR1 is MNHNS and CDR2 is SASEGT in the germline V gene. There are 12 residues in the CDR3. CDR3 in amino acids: CASSDEGETQYF. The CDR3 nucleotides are TGTGCCAGCAGTGATGAGGGTGAGACCCAGTACTTC.

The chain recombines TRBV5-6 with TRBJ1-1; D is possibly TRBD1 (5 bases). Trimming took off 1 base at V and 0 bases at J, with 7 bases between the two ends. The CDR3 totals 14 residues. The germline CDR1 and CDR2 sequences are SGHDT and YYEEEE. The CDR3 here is CASSLRGMNTEAFF. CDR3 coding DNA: TGTGCCAGCAGCTTGAGGGGAATGAACACTGAAGCTTTCTTT.

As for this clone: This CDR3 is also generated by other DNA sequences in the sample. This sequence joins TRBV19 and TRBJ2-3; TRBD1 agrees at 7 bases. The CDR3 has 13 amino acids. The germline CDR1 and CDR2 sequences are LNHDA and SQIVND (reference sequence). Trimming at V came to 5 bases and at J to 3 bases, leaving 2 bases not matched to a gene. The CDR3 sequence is CASSDRVTDTQYF. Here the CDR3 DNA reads TGTGCCAGTAGTGACAGGGTAACAGATACGCAGTATTTT.

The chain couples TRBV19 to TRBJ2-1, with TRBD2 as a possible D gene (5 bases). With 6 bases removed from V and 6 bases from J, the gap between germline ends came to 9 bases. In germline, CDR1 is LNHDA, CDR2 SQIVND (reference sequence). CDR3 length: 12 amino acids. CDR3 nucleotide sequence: TGTGCCAGTAGAGAGCGGTCCAATGAGCAGTTCTTC. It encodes CASRERSNEQFF.

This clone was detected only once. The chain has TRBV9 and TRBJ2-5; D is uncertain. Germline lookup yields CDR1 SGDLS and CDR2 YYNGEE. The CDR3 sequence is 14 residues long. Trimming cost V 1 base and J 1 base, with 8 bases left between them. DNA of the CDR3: TGTGCCAGCAGCGTATGGGCAGGCCAAGAGACCCAGTACTTC. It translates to CASSVWAGQETQYF.

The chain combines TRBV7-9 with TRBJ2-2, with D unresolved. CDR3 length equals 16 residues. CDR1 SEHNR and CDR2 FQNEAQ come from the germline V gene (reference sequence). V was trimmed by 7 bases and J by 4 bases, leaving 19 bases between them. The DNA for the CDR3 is TGTGCCAGCAAGCTTATTCCAGCAGGCAGCACCGGGGAGCTGTTTTTT. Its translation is CASKLIPAGSTGELFF.

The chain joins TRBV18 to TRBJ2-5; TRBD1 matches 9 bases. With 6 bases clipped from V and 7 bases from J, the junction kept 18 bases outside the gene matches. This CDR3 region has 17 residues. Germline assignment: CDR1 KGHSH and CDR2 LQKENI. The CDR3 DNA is TGTGCCAGCTCCCCCCCGCTGGTCGGGACAGGGATAGGGACCCAGTACTTC. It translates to CASSPPLVGTGIGTQYF.

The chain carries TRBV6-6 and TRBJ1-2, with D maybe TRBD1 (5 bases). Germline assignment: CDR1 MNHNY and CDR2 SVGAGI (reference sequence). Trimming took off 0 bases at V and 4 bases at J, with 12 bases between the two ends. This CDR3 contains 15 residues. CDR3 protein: CASSYSPGGSYGYTF. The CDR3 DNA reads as TGTGCCAGCAGTTACTCACCCGGGGGGTCCTATGGCTACACCTTC.

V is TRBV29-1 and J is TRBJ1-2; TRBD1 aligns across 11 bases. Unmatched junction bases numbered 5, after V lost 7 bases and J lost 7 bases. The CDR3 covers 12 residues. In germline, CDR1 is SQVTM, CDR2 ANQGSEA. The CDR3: CSEGQGATGYTF. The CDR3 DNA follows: TGCAGCGAAGGACAGGGGGCGACTGGCTACACCTTC.

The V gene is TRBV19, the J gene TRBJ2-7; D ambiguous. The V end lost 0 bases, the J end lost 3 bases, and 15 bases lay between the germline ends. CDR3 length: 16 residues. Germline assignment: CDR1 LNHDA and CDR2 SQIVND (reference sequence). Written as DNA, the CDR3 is TGTGCCAGTAGTATAGAAGTGACGGCGCTCATCTACGAGCAGTACTTC. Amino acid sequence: CASSIEVTALIYEQYF.

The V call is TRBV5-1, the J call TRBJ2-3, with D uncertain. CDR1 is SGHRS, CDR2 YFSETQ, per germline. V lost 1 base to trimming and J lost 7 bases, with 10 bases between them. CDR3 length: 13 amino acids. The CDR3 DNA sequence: TGCGCCAGCAGCTTGCGGTTCGGACATACGCAGTATTTT. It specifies CASSLRFGHTQYF.

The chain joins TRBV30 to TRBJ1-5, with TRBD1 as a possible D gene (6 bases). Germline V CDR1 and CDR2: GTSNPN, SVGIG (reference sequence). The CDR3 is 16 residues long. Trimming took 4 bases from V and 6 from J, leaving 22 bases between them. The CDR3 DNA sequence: TGTGCCTGGACCCCCGGGACATCCCTCGGGGCTCAGCCCCAGCATTTT. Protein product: CAWTPGTSLGAQPQHF.

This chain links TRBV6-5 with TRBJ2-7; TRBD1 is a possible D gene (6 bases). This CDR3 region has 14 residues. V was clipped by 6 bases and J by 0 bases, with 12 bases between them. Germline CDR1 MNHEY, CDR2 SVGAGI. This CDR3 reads CASSRTQGSYEQYF. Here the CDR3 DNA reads TGTGCCAGCAGCCGCACACAGGGCTCCTACGAGCAGTACTTC.

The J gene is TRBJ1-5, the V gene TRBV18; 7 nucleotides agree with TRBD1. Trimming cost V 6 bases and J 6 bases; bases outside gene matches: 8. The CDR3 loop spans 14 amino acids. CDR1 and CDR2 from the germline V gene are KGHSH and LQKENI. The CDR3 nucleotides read TGTGCCAGCTCGCCCGGGACAGTGGGTCAGCCCCAGCATTTT. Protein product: CASSPGTVGQPQHF. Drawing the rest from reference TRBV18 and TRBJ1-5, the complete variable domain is NAGVMQNPRHLVRRRGQEARLRCSPMKGHSHVYWYRQLPEEGLKFMVYLQKENIIDESGMPKERFSAEFPKEGPSILRIQQVVRGDSAAYFCASSPGTVGQPQHFGDGTRLSIL.

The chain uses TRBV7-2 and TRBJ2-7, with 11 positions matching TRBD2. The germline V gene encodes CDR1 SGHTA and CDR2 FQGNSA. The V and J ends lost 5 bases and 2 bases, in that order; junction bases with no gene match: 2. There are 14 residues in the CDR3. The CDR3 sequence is CASSTSGGTYEQYF. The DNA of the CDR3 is TGTGCCAGCAGCACTAGCGGGGGTACCTACGAGCAGTACTTC.

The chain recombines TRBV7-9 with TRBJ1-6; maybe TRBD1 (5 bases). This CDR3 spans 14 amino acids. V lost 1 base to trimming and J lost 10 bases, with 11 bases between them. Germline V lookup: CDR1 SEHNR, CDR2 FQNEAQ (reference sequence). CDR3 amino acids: CASSLEGEISPLHF. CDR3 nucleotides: TGTGCCAGCAGCTTAGAAGGGGAGATCTCACCCCTCCACTTT.

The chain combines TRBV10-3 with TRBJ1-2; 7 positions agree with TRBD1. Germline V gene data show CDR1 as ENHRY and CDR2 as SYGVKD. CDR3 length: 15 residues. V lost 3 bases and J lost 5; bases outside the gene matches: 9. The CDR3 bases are TGTGCCATCAGTGACCCGGGAGAGACAGGGTATGGCTACACCTTC. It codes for CAISDPGETGYGYTF.